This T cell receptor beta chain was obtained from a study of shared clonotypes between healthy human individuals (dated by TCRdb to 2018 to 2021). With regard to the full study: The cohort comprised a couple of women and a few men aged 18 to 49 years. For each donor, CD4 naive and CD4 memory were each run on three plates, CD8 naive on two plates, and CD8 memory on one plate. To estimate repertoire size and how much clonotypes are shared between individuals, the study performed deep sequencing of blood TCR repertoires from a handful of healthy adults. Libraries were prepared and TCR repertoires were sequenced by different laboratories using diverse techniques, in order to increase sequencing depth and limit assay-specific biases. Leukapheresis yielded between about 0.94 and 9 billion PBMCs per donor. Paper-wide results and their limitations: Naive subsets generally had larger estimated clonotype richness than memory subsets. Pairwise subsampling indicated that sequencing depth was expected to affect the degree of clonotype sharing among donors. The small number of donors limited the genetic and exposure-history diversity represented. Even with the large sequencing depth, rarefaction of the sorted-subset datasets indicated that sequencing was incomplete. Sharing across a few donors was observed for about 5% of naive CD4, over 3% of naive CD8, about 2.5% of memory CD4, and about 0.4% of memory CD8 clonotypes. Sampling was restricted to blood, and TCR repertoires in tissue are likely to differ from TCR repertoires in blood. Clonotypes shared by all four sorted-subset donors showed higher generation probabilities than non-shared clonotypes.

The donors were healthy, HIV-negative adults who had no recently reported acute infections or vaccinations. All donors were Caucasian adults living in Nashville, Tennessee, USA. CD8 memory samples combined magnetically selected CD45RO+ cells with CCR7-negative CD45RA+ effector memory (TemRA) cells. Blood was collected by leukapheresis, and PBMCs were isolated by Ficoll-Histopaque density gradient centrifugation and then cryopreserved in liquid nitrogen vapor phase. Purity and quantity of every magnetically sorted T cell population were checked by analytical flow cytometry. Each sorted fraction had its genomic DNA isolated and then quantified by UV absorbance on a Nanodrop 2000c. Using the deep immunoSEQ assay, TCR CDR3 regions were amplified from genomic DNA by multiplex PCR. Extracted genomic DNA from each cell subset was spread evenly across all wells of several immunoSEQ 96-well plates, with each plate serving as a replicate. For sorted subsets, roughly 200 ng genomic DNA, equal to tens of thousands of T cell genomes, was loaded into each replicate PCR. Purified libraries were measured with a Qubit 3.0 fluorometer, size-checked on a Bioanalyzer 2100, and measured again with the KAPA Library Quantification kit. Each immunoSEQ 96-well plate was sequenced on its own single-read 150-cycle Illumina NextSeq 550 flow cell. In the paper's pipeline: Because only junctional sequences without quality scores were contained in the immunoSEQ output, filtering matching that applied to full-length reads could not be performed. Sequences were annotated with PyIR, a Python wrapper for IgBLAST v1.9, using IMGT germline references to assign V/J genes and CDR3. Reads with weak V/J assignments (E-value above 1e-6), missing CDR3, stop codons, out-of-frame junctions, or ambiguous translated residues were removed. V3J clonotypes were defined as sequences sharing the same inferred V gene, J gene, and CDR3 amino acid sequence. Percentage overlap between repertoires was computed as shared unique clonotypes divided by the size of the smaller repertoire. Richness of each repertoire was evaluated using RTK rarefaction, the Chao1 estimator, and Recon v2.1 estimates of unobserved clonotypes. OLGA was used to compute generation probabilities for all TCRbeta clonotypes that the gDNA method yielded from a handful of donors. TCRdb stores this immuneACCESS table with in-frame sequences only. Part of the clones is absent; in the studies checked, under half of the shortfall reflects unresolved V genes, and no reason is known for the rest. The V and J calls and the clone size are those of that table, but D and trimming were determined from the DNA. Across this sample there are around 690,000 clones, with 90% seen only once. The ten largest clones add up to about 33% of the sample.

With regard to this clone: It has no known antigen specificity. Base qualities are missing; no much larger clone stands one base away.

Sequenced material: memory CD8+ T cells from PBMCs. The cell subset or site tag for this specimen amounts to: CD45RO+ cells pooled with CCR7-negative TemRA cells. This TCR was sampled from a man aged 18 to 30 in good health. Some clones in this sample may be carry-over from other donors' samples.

The encoded CDR3 is CASRLAYNEQFF. The DNA sequence is TGCGCCAGCAGACTGGCCTACAATGAGCAGTTCTTC. Recombination connected TRBV10-2 to TRBJ2-1; the D segment cannot be called with confidence. According to the germline V gene, CDR1 reads WSHSY and CDR2 reads SAAADI. The CDR3 has 12 amino acids, counting the end cysteine and phenylalanine. Only CDR3 DNA is held: 36 bases, read in frame from base 1. V is cut by 6 bases and J by 2 bases, and the space between the germline ends is 5 bases.